This T cell receptor beta chain is drawn from a study of CD8 T cells in ankylosing spondylitis. CDR1 is SQVTM, CDR2 ANQGSEA, per germline. This CDR3 spans 14 amino acids. V lost 5 bases and J lost 1; bases outside the gene matches: 4. Using its own MiXCR run on the 5' RACE reads, TCRdb lists one record per CDR3 protein. The top ten clones hold less than 9.5% of a sample with around 280,000 distinct CDR3 sequences, 20% of them seen once. The chain uses TRBV29-1 and TRBJ2-1, with 8 bases that match TRBD1. The sequence derives from a male donor with ankylosing spondylitis or in good health (not recorded which). The sample consisted of blood, either unsorted or a sorted T cell fraction (not recorded which). CDR3 sequence: CSVSGTGSYNEQFF. The CDR3 region has the DNA TGCAGCGTTTCCGGGACAGGTTCCTACAATGAGCAGTTCTTC.